Shown below are 9 T cell receptor beta chains from a single sample sequenced in a study of blood T cell repertoires in COVID-19. The assay was immunoSEQ multiplex PCR, and TCRdb's table has in-frame clones only and misses some. Seen here are 72,000 or so clones, about 89% observed once, and the top ten hold 13%. The sample consisted of peripheral blood. Receptors originate from an older woman with acute or convalescent COVID-19.

This rearrangement joins TRBV7-8 to TRBJ2-7; TRBD1 is a possible D gene (6 bases). The CDR3 covers 13 residues. Trimming stripped 5 bases from V and 9 bases from J, with 17 bases between. CDR1 and CDR2 from the germline V gene are SGHVS and FQNEAQ. CDR3 protein: CASSLRQEVGQYF. CDR3 bases: TGTGCCAGCAGCCTCCGACAGGAGGTCGGGCAGTACTTC.

V gene TRBV7-9 combines with J gene TRBJ2-7; D is possibly TRBD2 (5 bases). Between the trimmed V and J ends, which lost 1 base and 0 bases, there was a span of 7 bases. Germline CDR1 and CDR2: SEHNR and FQNEAQ (reference sequence). The CDR3 spans 14 residues. The CDR3 DNA sequence: TGTGCCAGCAGCTTAGACGGGAACTCCTACGAGCAGTACTTC. This encodes CASSLDGNSYEQYF.

V gene TRBV5-5 combines with J gene TRBJ2-5; D is perhaps TRBD1 (5 bases). The V end lost 0 bases, the J end lost 5 bases, and 14 bases lay between the germline ends. CDR3 size: 15 residues. From germline, CDR1 is SGHKS and CDR2 YYEKEE (reference sequence). This CDR3 is CASSLAQGSLETQYF. For the CDR3, the DNA is TGTGCCAGCAGCTTGGCTCAGGGAAGCCTGGAGACCCAGTACTTC.

The gene calls are TRBV3-1 (or the pseudogene TRBV3-2) and TRBJ2-3, with 11 nucleotides matching TRBD2. CDR1 LGHDT and CDR2 YNNKEL come from the germline V gene (reference sequence). This CDR3 is built from 15 residues. V was pared by 4 bases and J by 1 base, with 1 base of the junction left unmatched. CDR3 bases: TGTGCCAGCAGCCCGGGACTAGCGGGCACAGATACGCAGTATTTT. It yields the protein CASSPGLAGTDTQYF.

The V gene is TRBV7-8, the J gene TRBJ2-7; 7 bases fit TRBD1. Germline V gene data show CDR1 as SGHVS and CDR2 as FQNEAQ. The CDR3 extends over 15 amino acids. With V trimmed by 5 bases and J by 0 bases, 7 bases remained unmatched. In nucleotides, the CDR3 is TGTGCCAGCAGCCCCCCCCGGGACAGCTCCTACGAGCAGTACTTC. Its translation is CASSPPRDSSYEQYF. The full variable domain, rest sourced from reference TRBV7-8 and TRBJ2-7, is GAGVSQSPRYKVAKRGQDVALRCDPISGHVSLFWYQQALGQGPEFLTYFQNEAQLDKSGLPSDRFFAERPEGSVSTLKIQRTQQEDSAVYLCASSPPRDSSYEQYFGPGTRLTVT.

The chain links TRBV19 to TRBJ2-5; D is ambiguous. The CDR3 loop spans 13 amino acids. Trimming removed 2 bases from V and 9 bases from J, with 13 bases in between. CDR1 is LNHDA, CDR2 SQIVND, per germline (reference sequence). The CDR3 nucleotides read TGTGCCAGTAGTATAAGAGTGGGCAGCCCCCAGTACTTC. It specifies CASSIRVGSPQYF. Combining the CDR3 with reference TRBV19 and TRBJ2-5 gives the whole variable domain DGGITQSPKYLFRKEGQNVTLSCEQNLNHDAMYWYRQDPGQGLRLIYYSQIVNDFQKGDIAEGYSVSREKKESFPLTVTSAQKNPTAFYLCASSIRVGSPQYFGPGTRLLVL.

This chain connects TRBV5-1 to TRBJ2-2, with 7 nucleotides matching TRBD1. V shed 2 bases and J 3 bases; nucleotides not matched to a gene: 4. The CDR3 runs 15 residues. Germline CDR1 is SGHRS and CDR2 is YFSETQ. The CDR3 protein is CASSFRQGDTGELFF. CDR3 DNA sequence: TGCGCCAGCAGCTTCCGACAGGGAGACACCGGGGAGCTGTTTTTT.

V is TRBV25-1 and J is TRBJ2-3, with D possibly being TRBD2 (6 bases). CDR3 length: 17 amino acids. V lost 6 bases to trimming and J lost 0 bases, with 19 bases between them. In germline, CDR1 is MGHDK, CDR2 SYGVNS. This CDR3 reads CASSPWGRGTSTDTQYF. The CDR3 DNA sequence: TGTGCCAGCAGCCCTTGGGGTCGGGGGACTAGCACAGATACGCAGTATTTT.

V usage is TRBV11-2 and J usage is TRBJ1-1; unclear D gene. Germline CDR1 reads SGHAT; CDR2 reads FQNNGV. V was clipped by 1 base and J by 11 bases, with 14 bases between them. The CDR3 extends over 13 amino acids. CDR3 DNA sequence: TGTGCCAGCAGCTTAGTTCGGGAAAGTGAGGCTTTCTTT. Its translation is CASSLVRESEAFF.